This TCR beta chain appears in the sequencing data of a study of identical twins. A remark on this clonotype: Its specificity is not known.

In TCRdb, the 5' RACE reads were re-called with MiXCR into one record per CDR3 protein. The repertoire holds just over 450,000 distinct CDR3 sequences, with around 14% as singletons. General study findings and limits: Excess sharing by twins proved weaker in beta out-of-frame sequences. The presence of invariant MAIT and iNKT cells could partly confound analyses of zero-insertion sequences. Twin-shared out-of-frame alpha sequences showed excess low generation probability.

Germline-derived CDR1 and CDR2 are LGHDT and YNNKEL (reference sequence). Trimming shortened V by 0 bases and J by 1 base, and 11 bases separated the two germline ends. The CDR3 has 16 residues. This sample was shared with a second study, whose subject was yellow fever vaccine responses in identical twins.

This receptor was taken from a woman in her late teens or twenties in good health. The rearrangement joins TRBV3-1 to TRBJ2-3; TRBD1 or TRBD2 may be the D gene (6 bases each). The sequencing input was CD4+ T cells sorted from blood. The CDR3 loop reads CASSQDFGGRTDTQYF. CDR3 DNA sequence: TGTGCCAGCAGCCAAGATTTCGGGGGCCGCACAGATACGCAGTATTTT.